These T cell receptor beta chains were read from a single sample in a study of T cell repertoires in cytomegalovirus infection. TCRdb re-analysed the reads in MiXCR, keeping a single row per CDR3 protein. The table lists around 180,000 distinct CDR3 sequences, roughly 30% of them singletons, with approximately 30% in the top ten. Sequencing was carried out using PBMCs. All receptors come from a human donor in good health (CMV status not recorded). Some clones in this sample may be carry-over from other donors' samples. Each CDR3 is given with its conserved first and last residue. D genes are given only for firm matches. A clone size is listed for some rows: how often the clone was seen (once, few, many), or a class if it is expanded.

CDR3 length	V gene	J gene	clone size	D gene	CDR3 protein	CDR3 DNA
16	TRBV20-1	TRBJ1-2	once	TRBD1	CSAPRLGSGGNYGYTF	TGCAGTGCTCCCCGTCTGGGGTCAGGGGGTAACTATGGCTACACCTTC
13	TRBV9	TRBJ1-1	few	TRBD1	CASSPGTGAEAFF	TGTGCCAGCAGCCCCGGGACAGGGGCTGAAGCTTTCTTT
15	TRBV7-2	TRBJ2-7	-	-	CASSRSGAGAHEQYF	TGTGCCAGCAGCCGCTCAGGGGCAGGGGCCCACGAGCAGTACTTC
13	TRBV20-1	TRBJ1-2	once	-	CSASLGLTYGYTF	TGCAGTGCTAGTCTTGGTCTGACCTATGGCTACACCTTC
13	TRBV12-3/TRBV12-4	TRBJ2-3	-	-	CAISVAQGDTQYF	TGTGCCATCAGCGTAGCACAGGGAGATACGCAGTATTTT
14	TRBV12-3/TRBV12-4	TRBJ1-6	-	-	CASSFSGNNSPLHF	TGTGCCAGCAGTTTCAGTGGTAATAATTCACCCCTCCACTTT
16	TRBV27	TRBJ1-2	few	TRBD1	CASSLAGTGGNYGYTF	TGTGCCAGCAGTTTAGCCGGGACAGGGGGCAACTATGGCTACACCTTC
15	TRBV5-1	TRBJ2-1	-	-	CASRAGLSSYNEQFF	TGCGCCAGCAGAGCCGGTTTAAGCTCCTACAATGAGCAGTTCTTC
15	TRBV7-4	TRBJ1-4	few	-	CASSAPGITNEKLFF	TGTGCCAGCAGCGCGCCAGGGATAACTAATGAAAAACTGTTTTTT
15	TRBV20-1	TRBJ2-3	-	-	CSADTELHGTDTQYF	TGCAGTGCTGATACTGAGCTTCATGGCACAGATACGCAGTATTTT
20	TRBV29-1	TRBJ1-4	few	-	CSVVQSCNIVGHQLIENGFF	TGCAGCGTGGTACAAAGCTGTAACATTGTGGGACACCAACTAATTGAAAACGGGTTTTTT
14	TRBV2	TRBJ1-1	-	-	CASSPGTGGIEAFF	TGTGCCAGCAGTCCCGGGACGGGGGGAATCGAAGCTTTCTTT
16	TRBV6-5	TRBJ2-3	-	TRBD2	CASSYGAGDLTDTQYF	TGTGCCAGCAGTTACGGGGCGGGGGATCTCACAGATACGCAGTATTTT
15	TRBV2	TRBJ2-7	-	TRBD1	CASSGVQGGLLEQYF	TGTGCCAGCAGCGGCGTACAGGGGGGATTGCTCGAGCAGTACTTC
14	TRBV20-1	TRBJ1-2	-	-	CSALSAQGGYGYTF	TGCAGTGCCCTATCGGCGCAGGGAGGCTATGGCTACACCTTC
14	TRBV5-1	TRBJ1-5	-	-	CASSLVPGYQPQHF	TGCGCCAGCAGCTTGGTCCCGGGTTATCAGCCCCAGCATTTT
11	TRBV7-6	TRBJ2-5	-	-	CASSAEETQYF	TGTGCCAGCAGCGCTGAAGAGACCCAGTACTTC
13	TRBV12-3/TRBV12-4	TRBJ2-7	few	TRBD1	CASSLKQGTEQYF	TGTGCCAGCAGTCTCAAACAGGGGACCGAGCAGTACTTC
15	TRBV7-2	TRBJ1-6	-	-	CASSLVAAYNSPLHF	TGTGCCAGCAGCTTAGTGGCAGCTTATAATTCACCCCTCCACTTT
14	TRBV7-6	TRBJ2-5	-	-	CASSLSGFQETQYF	TGTGCCAGCAGCTTAAGTGGCTTCCAAGAGACCCAGTACTTC
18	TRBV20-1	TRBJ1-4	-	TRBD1	CSASAPGQGITTNEKLFF	TGCAGTGCTAGCGCACCGGGACAGGGTATCACAACTAATGAAAAACTGTTTTTT
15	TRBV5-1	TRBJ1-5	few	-	CASSLSPGYNQPQHF	TGCGCCAGCAGCTTGTCCCCCGGTTACAATCAGCCCCAGCATTTT
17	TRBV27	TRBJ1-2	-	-	CASSFSRRGATEYGYTF	TGTGCCAGCAGTTTTTCCCGTCGGGGCGCAACCGAATATGGCTACACCTTC
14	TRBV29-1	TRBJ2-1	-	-	CSVETGASYNEQFF	TGCAGCGTTGAGACGGGGGCTTCCTACAATGAGCAGTTCTTC
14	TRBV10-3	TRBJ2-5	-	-	CAIKGGDRGETQYF	TGTGCCATCAAGGGGGGGGACCGAGGAGAGACCCAGTACTTC
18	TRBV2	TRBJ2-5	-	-	CAISGVTRLQGNQETQYF	TGTGCCATCAGCGGAGTGACTCGATTACAGGGAAACCAAGAGACCCAGTACTTC
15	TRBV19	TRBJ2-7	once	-	CASSTGAGASYEQYF	TGTGCCAGTAGTACTGGGGCAGGGGCCTCCTACGAGCAGTACTTC
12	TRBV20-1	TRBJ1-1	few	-	CSTPSGDTEAFF	TGCAGTACTCCCTCTGGGGACACTGAAGCTTTCTTT
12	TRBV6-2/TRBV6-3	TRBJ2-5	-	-	CASSGLEETQYF	TGTGCCAGCAGTGGACTTGAAGAGACCCAGTACTTC
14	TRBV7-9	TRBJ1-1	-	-	CASSSGRQSTEAFF	TGTGCCAGCAGCTCGGGTAGACAGTCTACTGAAGCTTTCTTT
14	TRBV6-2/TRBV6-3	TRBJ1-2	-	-	CASSGAGRTYGYTF	TGTGCCAGCAGTGGCGCAGGGAGAACCTATGGCTACACCTTC
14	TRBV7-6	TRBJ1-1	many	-	CASSRPPRSTEAFF	TGTGCCAGCAGCCGGCCCCCCAGGAGCACTGAAGCTTTCTTT
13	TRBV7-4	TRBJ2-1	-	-	CASREARFDEQFF	TGTGCCAGCCGAGAGGCTAGGTTCGATGAGCAGTTCTTC
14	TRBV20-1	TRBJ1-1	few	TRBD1	CSARTGSMNTEAFF	TGCAGTGCTAGGACAGGGAGTATGAACACTGAAGCTTTCTTT
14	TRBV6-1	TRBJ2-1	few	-	CASSEGSSYNEQFF	TGTGCCAGCAGTGAGGGGAGCTCCTACAATGAGCAGTTCTTC
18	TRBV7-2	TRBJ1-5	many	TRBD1	CASSLDPDREWDNQPQHF	TGTGCCAGCAGCTTAGACCCGGACAGGGAGTGGGACAATCAGCCCCAGCATTTT
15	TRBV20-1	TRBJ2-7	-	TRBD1	CSARDRGTGVYEQYF	TGCAGTGCTAGAGATCGAGGGACAGGGGTCTACGAGCAGTACTTC
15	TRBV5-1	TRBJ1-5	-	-	CASSLGQDGRGPQHF	TGCGCCAGCAGCTTGGGCCAGGACGGGCGCGGGCCCCAGCATTTT
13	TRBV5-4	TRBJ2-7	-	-	CASSLMGINEQYF	TGTGCCAGCAGCTTGATGGGTATCAACGAGCAGTACTTC
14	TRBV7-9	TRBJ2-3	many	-	CASSFIDNTDTQYF	TGTGCCAGCAGCTTCATTGACAACACAGATACGCAGTATTTT
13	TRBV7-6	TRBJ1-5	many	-	CASSPNFDQPQHF	TGTGCCAGCAGCCCTAACTTTGATCAGCCCCAGCATTTT
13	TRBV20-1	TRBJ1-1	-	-	CSARDRANTEAFF	TGCAGTGCTAGAGATAGGGCGAACACTGAAGCTTTCTTT
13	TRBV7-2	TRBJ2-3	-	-	CASSLTAPDTQYF	TGTGCCAGCAGCCTAACAGCTCCAGATACGCAGTATTTT
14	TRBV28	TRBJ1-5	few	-	CASMMGGGGQPQHF	TGTGCCAGCATGATGGGGGGTGGAGGCCAGCCCCAGCATTTT
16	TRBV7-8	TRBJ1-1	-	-	CASSLDTEGEDTEAFF	TGTGCCAGCAGCTTGGACACAGAGGGTGAGGACACTGAAGCTTTCTTT
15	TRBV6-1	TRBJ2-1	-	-	CASSDPVRGDDEQFF	TGTGCCAGCAGTGACCCGGTAAGGGGGGATGATGAGCAGTTCTTC
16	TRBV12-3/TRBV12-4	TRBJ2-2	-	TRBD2	CASSSLAGGDTGELFF	TGTGCCAGCAGTTCCCTAGCGGGGGGGGACACCGGGGAGCTGTTTTTT
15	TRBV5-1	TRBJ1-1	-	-	CASSPKVGMSTEAFF	TGCGCCAGCAGCCCGAAGGTGGGGATGAGCACTGAAGCTTTCTTT
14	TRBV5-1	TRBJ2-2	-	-	CASSFAVGPGELFF	TGCGCCAGCAGCTTCGCAGTGGGGCCCGGGGAGCTGTTTTTT
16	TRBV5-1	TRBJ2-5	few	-	CASSGQTGYEQETQYF	TGCGCCAGCAGCGGTCAGACAGGTTACGAACAAGAGACCCAGTACTTC
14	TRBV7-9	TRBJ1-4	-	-	CASSSRGNGEKLFF	TGTGCCAGCAGCTCCCGCGGAAATGGGGAAAAACTGTTTTTT
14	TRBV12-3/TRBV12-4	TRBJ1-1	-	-	CASSLGTVDTEAFF	TGTGCCAGCAGTTTAGGGACAGTGGACACTGAAGCTTTCTTT
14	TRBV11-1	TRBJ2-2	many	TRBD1	CASSPDRENGELFF	TGTGCCAGCAGCCCAGACAGGGAGAACGGGGAGCTGTTTTTT
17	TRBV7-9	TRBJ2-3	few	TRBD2	CASSLIKGLAGVNTQYF	TGTGCCAGCAGCCTCATTAAAGGACTAGCGGGAGTAAATACGCAGTATTTT
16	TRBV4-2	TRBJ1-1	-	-	CASSQGEGGNPTEAFF	TGTGCCAGCAGCCAGGGCGAGGGGGGCAATCCCACTGAAGCTTTCTTT
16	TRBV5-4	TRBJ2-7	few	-	CASSLKVGERAYEQYF	TGTGCCAGCAGCTTGAAGGTAGGGGAGAGGGCCTACGAGCAGTACTTC
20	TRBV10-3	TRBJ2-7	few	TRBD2	CAISELPPGLAGGLSYEQYF	TGTGCCATCAGTGAGCTCCCGCCGGGACTAGCGGGGGGACTCTCCTACGAGCAGTACTTC